Sequencing of this T cell receptor (beta chain) was carried out in a study of T cell repertoires in cytomegalovirus infection (dated by TCRdb to about 2019). In terms of the full investigation: Because public TCR beta signatures pointed to carriage of CMV infection together with the matching HLA type, the HLA type of each donor mattered for the analysis. Findings and caveats that apply to the study as a whole: Cumulative frequency of public TCR beta family members discriminated carriers of CMV infection plus the relevant HLA type in this cohort and an independent roughly 350-donor cohort. The ex vivo response was dominated by HLA-C-restricted CMV-specific TCR beta clonotypes, and the single most frequent clonotype in two of eight donors was supplied by these HLA-C-restricted clonotypes.

Note on this clonotype: This receptor's antigen is unknown. No quality values exist for individual bases; no much larger clone is one base distant.

TCRdb lists the instrument as Illumina HiSeq 1500. TCRdb reprocessed the public reads (quality trimming at Q25 with fastp, clone calling with MiXCR) and kept in-frame beta chains. Entries are consolidated by CDR3 protein sequence, retaining the most common genes and DNA. This sample gives about 490,000 distinct CDR3 sequences in total; about 15% of them show up just once. The ten largest clones represent about 24% of the sample. Sequenced material: CD8+ T cells from PBMCs. This receptor was obtained from a human donor in good health (CMV status not recorded). Some clones in this sample may be carry-over from other donors' samples.

This receptor has the CDR3 CASSLDRSRLAGGLTYEQYF. The DNA sequence is given as TGTGCCAGCAGCTTAGATCGCTCGCGGCTAGCGGGGGGTCTGACCTACGAGCAGTACTTC. The rearrangement combines TRBV11-2 with TRBJ2-7; TRBD2 fits 11 bases in the junction. In the germline V gene, CDR1 corresponds to SGHAT and CDR2 to FQNNGV. Its CDR3 holds 20 amino acids, cysteine through phenylalanine. The sequence is cut down to CDR3 DNA, 60 bases in frame from base 1. Trimmed from V: 0 bases; trimmed from J: 2 bases; junction bases lacking a gene match: 15.